Here is one T cell receptor beta chain with its context. The specificity of this receptor is unknown. The input lacks base qualities; no much larger clone sits a single base away. The data were obtained in a study of T cell responses to AZD1222 COVID-19 vaccine (dated by TCRdb to the early 2020s). For the study in its entirety: AZD1222 recipients with second doses at about 4 weeks or about 12 weeks were pooled, because spike-specific TCR depth and breadth did not differ between schedules. A total of 230 to 250 trial participants underwent TCR sequencing, of whom about 210 had received two doses of AZD1222 and approximately 26 had received two doses of the MenACWY control vaccine. Enrollment into the trials was organized by age into subgroups of 18-55, 56-69 and 70-plus years, and those subgroups contained around 150, 28 and 57 TCR-sequenced participants, respectively. The investigation overall reported the following: Because no day 14 peak-response samples were available, the repertoires could be characterized only after the peak T cell response. Conclusions about previously exposed vaccinees are limited, since just five or six AZD1222 recipients were seropositive for SARS-CoV-2 at baseline. In the small 56-69-year group, the increase in depth fell short of significance, most likely because of low power. CD4 TCRs associated with the vaccine covered the entire spike protein, and the dominant responses were in regions 160-218 and 743-854. Participants were mostly white British, with more females than males. The authors suggested clonal diversity may have been underestimated. After two AZD1222 doses, spike-specific TCR breadth and depth were significantly higher than at day 0 and than in MenACWY recipients. Reportedly, almost half of the unique spike-specific TCRs recognized epitopes lying outside the regions that are mutated in the B.1.351 and B.1.1.7 variants.

The time point label, read with the paper, signifies: baseline before first vaccination. The vaccinee samples were drawn from two UK trials, COV001 and COV002, one of which was a single-blind randomized controlled phase 2/3 trial testing AZD1222 (ChAdOx1 nCoV-19) in healthy adults. For TCRbeta chain sequencing, PBMC samples from trial participants were taken at day 0 and at day 28 after the second dose. The CDR3 regions of human TCRbeta chains were analyzed by immunosequencing. Per the original workflow: Repertoire TCRs were matched against a reference library of SARS-CoV-2-specific TCRs generated with the MIRA antigen-specificity platform. Breadth was defined as the fraction of unique TCRs that were SARS-CoV-2-associated, and depth was defined as the fraction of total T cells that were SARS-CoV-2-associated. Each spike-specific TCR was assigned to its reactive spike region and to a CD4 or CD8 class using the MIRA data. Log10-transformed breadth and depth values were compared by one-way ANOVA with Sidak's multiple comparisons tests. TCRdb provides this immuneACCESS table in a form limited to in-frame rearrangements. Some clones are lacking; in checked studies, under half of them reflect an unresolved V gene, and why the rest are absent is not known. Clone size and V and J calls were adopted from that table, with D and trimming inferred from the DNA. The table for this sample lists 95,000 to 100,000 clones; around nine tenths of them were counted only once. The leading ten clones occupy roughly 13% of the sample.

V gives up 1 base and J gives up 1 base, and the segment between their germline ends measures 7 bases. CDR1 MGHDK and CDR2 SYGVNS were looked up in the germline V gene. There are 15 amino acids in the CDR3, from cysteine to phenylalanine inclusive. Only the CDR3 portion is preserved as DNA: 45 bases, with reading frame beginning at the first base. Here the chain combines TRBV25-1 and TRBJ2-2; too little of a D gene remains to name it. This receptor was obtained from an adult in good health. This specimen was peripheral blood, taken on day 0 of AZD1222 vaccination. The nucleotide sequence reads as follows: TGTGCCAGCAGTGAATTTTCGCAGAACACCGGGGAGCTGTTTTTT. Translated, this is CASSEFSQNTGELFF. Outside the CDR3, residues come from the reference TRBV25-1 and TRBJ2-2 proteins, so the full variable domain is: EADIYQTPRYLVIGTGKKITLECSQTMGHDKMYWYQQDPGMELHLIHYSYGVNSTEKGDLSSESTVSRIRTEHFPLTLESARPSHTSQYLCASSEFSQNTGELFFGEGSRLTVL.